This T cell receptor (beta chain) was identified in a study of response to subunit inactivated influenza vaccine. Study-level findings and limits: T cells newly recruited by each seasonal influenza vaccination are few, the authors suggested.

A single record per CDR3 protein comes from TCRdb applying MiXCR to the RT-PCR reads. The sample has roughly 700,000 distinct CDR3 sequences; 14% are singletons. This clonotype was picked up a small number of times. Its matching antigen is unknown. Sequences were derived from PBMCs from blood, sampled 14 days before vaccination. This TCR was recovered from a man in his forties or fifties who received an inactivated influenza vaccine.

CDR3 nucleotide sequence: TGCGCCAGCAGCTGGGACAGGCCCTACAATGAGCAGTTCTTC. Translating it yields CASSWDRPYNEQFF. The genes are TRBV5-1 and TRBJ2-1; 8 bases fit TRBD1. The CDR3 runs to 14 residues. CDR1 is SGHRS and CDR2 is YFSETQ in the germline V gene. The V and J ends lost 3 bases and 2 bases, in that order; junction bases with no gene match: 1.